The 30 T cell receptor beta chains listed next were all sequenced from one sample in a study of T cells in Graves' hyperthyroidism and ophthalmopathy. TCR beta CDR3 regions were amplified from RNA transcripts. First-round RT-PCR of the TCR CDR3 relied on the HTBI primer set. MiXCR, applied by TCRdb to the multiplex PCR reads, yields one record per CDR3 protein. The table shows about 700,000 distinct CDR3 sequences, with about 45% occurring only once. The sequenced sample consisted of peripheral blood or thyroid tissue (not recorded which). These receptors were collected from an adult man with Graves' disease, either hyperthyroidism or ophthalmopathy (not recorded which).

This sequence joins TRBV10-3 and TRBJ1-5, with 7 positions matching TRBD1. Losses at the gene ends were 6 bases for V and 3 bases for J; bases not matched to a gene: 5. Germline-derived CDR1 and CDR2 are ENHRY and SYGVKD. The CDR3 contains 14 residues. The CDR3 loop reads CAISLTGPNQPQHF. CDR3 nucleotides: TGTGCCATCAGCCTGACAGGGCCCAATCAGCCCCAGCATTTT.

This clonotype was seen at least ten times. One end of the junction does not line up with germline, which may come from a read error. This chain joins TRBV7-9 and TRBJ2-7; 7 bases map to TRBD2. Germline values: CDR1 SEHNR, CDR2 FQNEAQ (reference sequence). CDR3 size: 16 residues. The DNA for the CDR3 is TGCGCCAGCAGCCATAACGTTCGGGCTAGCGGCTACGAGCAGTACTTC. It yields the protein CASSHNVRASGYEQYF.

This clonotype occurred many times. The chain uses TRBV10-3 and TRBJ1-1; D call uncertain. V lost 2 bases, J lost 1 base, and 11 bases lay in between. Germline CDR1 and CDR2: ENHRY and SYGVKD. The CDR3 extends over 15 amino acids. The CDR3 region has the DNA TGTGCCATCAGTGAGATTCAGGCGAAGAACACTGAAGCTTTCTTT. This sequence encodes CAISEIQAKNTEAFF.

As regards this clonotype: This may arise from a read error, as a much more abundant clone is one base away. V is TRBV15 and J is TRBJ1-1; D uncertain. Germline values: CDR1 LNHNV, CDR2 YYDKDF (reference sequence). CDR3 length equals 14 residues. V lost 1 base, J lost 3 bases, and 9 bases lay in between. CDR3 protein: CATSRAGDDTEAFF. CDR3 bases: TGTGCCACCAGCAGAGCTGGCGACGACACTGAAGCTTTCTTT.

The CDR3 bases are TGTGCCAGCAGCCCCGGACAGGGGAAATTTGAAAAACTGTTTTTT. Translation: CASSPGQGKFEKLFF. The V call is TRBV7-8, the J call TRBJ1-4, with TRBD1 matching over 9 bases. The CDR3 extends over 15 amino acids. V shed 5 bases and J 7 bases; nucleotides not matched to a gene: 8. Germline V gene data show CDR1 as SGHVS and CDR2 as FQNEAQ.

The table lists this clonotype with a few counts. One base away lies a much larger clone, so this may be a sequencing read error. The CDR3 region has the DNA TGTGCCAGCAGGACCGACAGGGGGCAAGGAAACACCATATATTTT. It translates to CASRTDRGQGNTIYF. The chain links TRBV6-1 to TRBJ1-3; TRBD1 matches 10 bases. V shed 6 bases and J 4 bases; nucleotides not matched to a gene: 6. CDR3 length: 15 amino acids. Germline V gives CDR1 MNHNS, CDR2 SASEGT.

The rearrangement uses TRBV5-6 and TRBJ2-5; a possible D gene is TRBD1 (5 bases). Germline CDR1 SGHDT, CDR2 YYEEEE. Trimming cost V 4 bases and J 7 bases, with 17 bases left between them. The CDR3 runs to 14 residues. CDR3 protein: CASSLETGGATQYF. The CDR3 bases are TGTGCCAGCAGCCTGGAGACGGGTGGGGCGACCCAGTACTTC.

V usage is TRBV29-1 and J usage is TRBJ1-1; D is perhaps TRBD1 (5 bases). This CDR3 has 15 amino acids. The V gene's germline CDR1 is SQVTM and CDR2 ANQGSEA. Trimming removed 0 bases from V and 4 bases from J, with 15 bases in between. In DNA form, the CDR3 reads TGCAGCGTTGAAGAAGGACAATGGTTGGGCACTGAAGCTTTCTTT. Its protein is CSVEEGQWLGTEAFF.

This clonotype was picked up many times. The rearrangement joins TRBV29-1 to TRBJ2-7, with 9 positions matching TRBD1. The CDR3 is made up of 13 amino acids. V was clipped by 6 bases and J by 0 bases; unmatched bases: 3. Germline V CDR1 and CDR2: SQVTM, ANQGSEA. CDR3 DNA: TGCAGCGTGGGGACAGGGAGCTCCTACGAGCAGTACTTC. Translation gives CSVGTGSSYEQYF.

With respect to this clonotype: One end of the junction does not line up with germline, which may come from a read error. This chain joins TRBV20-1 and TRBJ1-6, with D tentatively TRBD1 (5 bases). The CDR3 is 13 residues long. Per germline, CDR1 DFQATT and CDR2 SNEGSKA (reference sequence). The CDR3 DNA follows: TGCAGTGTTTCGACGGGGGATAATCCACCCCTCCACTTT. This gives the protein CSVSTGDNPPLHF.

V is TRBV7-9 and J is TRBJ1-3; D is unclear. V lost 5 bases and J 8 bases, leaving 10 bases between the germline ends. The CDR3 sequence is 12 residues long. Looked up from germline, CDR1 is SEHNR and CDR2 is FQNEAQ (reference sequence). The DNA of the CDR3 is TGTGCCAGCAGCCACTTCGGACACACCATATATTTT. This encodes CASSHFGHTIYF.

About this clonotype: A much larger clone is a single base away; this may be a read error. In this CDR3 the conserved last residue, phenylalanine or tryptophan, is missing, so a read error is likely. J is TRBJ1-2 and V is TRBV2; D possibly corresponds to TRBD1 (5 bases). Germline-derived CDR1 and CDR2 are SNHLY and FYNNEI. Between the trimmed V and J ends, which lost 3 bases and 4 bases, there was a span of 12 bases. The CDR3 contains 14 residues. The DNA of the CDR3 is TGTGCCAGCAGTGAGACAGATTCCGTCTATGGCTACACCCTC. Its translation: CASSETDSVYGYTL.

This sequence joins TRBV6-5 and TRBJ2-5; no clear D. The germline gives CDR1 MNHEY, CDR2 SVGAGI. There are 12 residues in the CDR3. The V end was cut by 5 bases, the J end by 5 bases, with 9 bases between. CDR3 sequence (DNA): TGTGCCAGCAGTGACCCGCTTGAGACCCAGTACTTC. Translation: CASSDPLETQYF.

The rearrangement joins TRBV5-1 to TRBJ2-7; D remains ambiguous. The CDR3 runs 14 residues. The V gene lost 4 bases and the J gene lost 0 bases, with 11 bases spanning the gap. In germline, CDR1 is SGHRS, CDR2 YFSETQ. In nucleotides, the CDR3 is TGCGCCAGCAGCCCCAGACCTCTCTCCTACGAGCAGTACTTC. Its protein product is CASSPRPLSYEQYF.

Comments on this clonotype: This may stem from a read error, because a much larger clone lies one nucleotide away. V is TRBV6-2 or TRBV6-3 and J is TRBJ2-5; 11 nucleotides agree with TRBD1. With V trimmed by 5 bases and J by 5 bases, 7 bases remained unmatched. Germline V gene sequence: CDR1 MNHEY, CDR2 SVGEGT. The CDR3 is 15 amino acids. CDR3 in amino acids: CASSNEGQGAETQYF. The CDR3 coding sequence is TGTGCCAGCAGTAACGAAGGACAGGGGGCCGAGACCCAGTACTTC.

The chain uses TRBV7-6 and TRBJ1-5; unclear D gene. V was shortened by 11 bases and J by 3 bases, with 20 bases between the two germline ends. Per the germline V gene, CDR1 is SGHVS and CDR2 is FNYEAQ. The CDR3 is made up of 15 amino acids. The CDR3 sequence: CAPRCLLTINQPQHF. CDR3 DNA sequence: TGTGCCCCCCGATGCCTACTGACTATCAATCAGCCCCAGCATTTT.

This clonotype was recorded once. The J gene is TRBJ1-5, the V gene TRBV7-9; 9 nucleotides agree with TRBD1. The V and J ends lost 7 bases and 11 bases, in that order; junction bases with no gene match: 6. CDR3 size: 12 residues. Germline lookup yields CDR1 SEHNR and CDR2 FQNEAQ (reference sequence). The CDR3 loop reads CASTTGGTTQHF. CDR3 nucleotide sequence: TGTGCCAGCACCACAGGGGGCACGACCCAGCATTTT.

The V call is TRBV20-1, the J call TRBJ1-1; perhaps TRBD1 as D (6 bases). CDR1 DFQATT and CDR2 SNEGSKA come from the germline V gene (reference sequence). This CDR3 has 16 residues. V was trimmed by 2 bases and J by 0 bases, leaving 16 bases between them. The CDR3 DNA follows: TGCAGTGCTAGAACAGGGCAGCGGACTATGAACACTGAAGCTTTCTTT. It yields the protein CSARTGQRTMNTEAFF.

This clonotype was observed a single time. The chain couples TRBV29-1 to TRBJ1-2; 7 positions agree with TRBD1. The CDR3 length is 13 residues. V lost 7 bases and J lost 2; bases outside the gene matches: 7. Germline CDR1 and CDR2: SQVTM and ANQGSEA. In nucleotides, the CDR3 is TGCAGCGCCCCCGGGACAGAGAACTATGGCTACACCTTC. Amino acids: CSAPGTENYGYTF.

This clonotype was found once. J is TRBJ1-1 and V is TRBV29-1; 10 bases line up with TRBD1. V lost 6 bases, J lost 8 bases, and 3 bases stayed unmatched. This CDR3 contains 11 residues. In germline, CDR1 is SQVTM, CDR2 ANQGSEA. CDR3 protein: CSVGTGDEAFF. CDR3 nucleotides: TGCAGCGTGGGGACAGGGGACGAAGCTTTCTTT.

The rearrangement links TRBV19 to TRBJ1-6, with TRBD1 identical over 10 bases. The CDR3 spans 16 residues. V was clipped by 9 bases and J by 6 bases; unmatched bases: 11. Germline CDR1 reads LNHDA; CDR2 reads SQIVND (reference sequence). CDR3 amino acids: CASSSSRDRGNSPLHF. The CDR3 coding sequence is TGTGCCAGCTCATCGTCCCGGGACAGGGGTAATTCACCCCTCCACTTT.

The CDR3 is CSARDQATGANVLTF. The CDR3 DNA reads TGCAGTGCCAGGGACCAAGCGACTGGGGCCAACGTCCTGACTTTC. The chain is built from TRBV20-1 and TRBJ2-6; D assignment may be TRBD1 or TRBD2 (5 bases each). V gave up 6 bases and J gave up 2 bases, with 14 bases separating them. The V gene's germline CDR1 is DFQATT and CDR2 SNEGSKA (reference sequence). CDR3 length: 15 residues.

The rearrangement joins TRBV2 to TRBJ1-5, with 10 nucleotides matching TRBD1. The trim removed 7 bases at V and 2 bases at J, leaving 8 bases unmatched. The CDR3 contains 16 residues. The germline V gene encodes CDR1 SNHLY and CDR2 FYNNEI. This chain's CDR3 is CASKGTGVSGNQPQHF. In DNA, the CDR3 is TGTGCCAGCAAAGGGACAGGGGTGAGTGGCAATCAGCCCCAGCATTTT.

The chain recombines TRBV29-1 with TRBJ1-2, with D hard to call. The CDR3 contains 11 residues. Germline assignment: CDR1 SQVTM and CDR2 ANQGSEA. CDR3 protein: CSVERTYGYTF. For the CDR3, the DNA is TGCAGTGTCGAAAGGACCTATGGCTACACCTTC.

In its sample, this clonotype was seen many times. The rearrangement links TRBV7-2 to TRBJ1-1, with D unresolved. Deletions cut 2 bases from V and 5 bases from J, with 3 bases between. CDR3 length: 11 amino acids. CDR1 and CDR2 from the germline V gene are SGHTA and FQGNSA. This CDR3 is CASSLRTEAFF. The CDR3 bases are TGTGCCAGCAGCTTAAGAACTGAAGCTTTCTTT.

The chain combines TRBV4-2 with TRBJ1-2, with TRBD1 matching over 7 bases. The CDR3 has 14 residues. The germline CDR1 and CDR2 sequences are LGHNA and YNFKEQ. V shed 6 bases and J 6 bases; nucleotides not matched to a gene: 10. The CDR3, as DNA: TGTGCCAGCAGTGTACCTGGACAGGTTAATGGCTACACCTTC. Encoded protein: CASSVPGQVNGYTF.

This rearrangement joins TRBV6-5 to TRBJ2-5; either TRBD1 or TRBD2 may fit D (5 bases each). Trimming removed 2 bases from V and 3 bases from J, with 13 bases in between. Germline loops: CDR1 MNHEY, CDR2 SVGAGI. The CDR3 length is 15 residues. The CDR3: CASSYRVQGEETQYF. The CDR3 DNA is TGTGCCAGCAGTTACAGGGTCCAGGGAGAAGAGACCCAGTACTTC.

The CDR3 is CASSIYGVAQPQHF. The CDR3 DNA reads TGTGCCAGTAGTATTTACGGGGTTGCTCAGCCCCAGCATTTT. V usage is TRBV19 and J usage is TRBJ1-5; the D is unclear. Germline CDR1 reads LNHDA; CDR2 reads SQIVND (reference sequence). The V end was cut by 3 bases, the J end by 6 bases, with 12 bases between. The CDR3 has 14 amino acids. Filled out from reference TRBV19 and TRBJ1-5, the complete variable domain reads DGGITQSPKYLFRKEGQNVTLSCEQNLNHDAMYWYRQDPGQGLRLIYYSQIVNDFQKGDIAEGYSVSREKKESFPLTVTSAQKNPTAFYLCASSIYGVAQPQHFGDGTRLSIL.

The V gene is TRBV15, the J gene TRBJ1-3; possible D gene TRBD1, 6 bases. V dropped 5 bases and J dropped 7 bases, with 15 bases sitting between them. Germline assignment: CDR1 LNHNV and CDR2 YYDKDF (reference sequence). CDR3 length equals 14 residues. CDR3 sequence reads: CATSGAGAGNTIYF. The CDR3, as DNA: TGTGCCACCAGCGGAGCAGGGGCCGGGAACACCATATATTTT. Combining the CDR3 with reference TRBV15 and TRBJ1-3 gives the whole variable domain DAMVIQNPRYQVTQFGKPVTLSCSQTLNHNVMYWYQQKSSQAPKLLFHYYDKDFNNEADTPDNFQSRRPNTSFCFLDIRSPGLGDTAMYLCATSGAGAGNTIYFGEGSWLTVV.

The rearrangement joins TRBV2 to TRBJ2-7; possibly TRBD1 for D (5 bases). The CDR3 is 14 amino acids. V was cut by 5 bases and J by 6 bases, with 17 bases left in between. CDR1 and CDR2 from the germline V gene are SNHLY and FYNNEI. The CDR3 DNA reads TGTGCCAGCAGTATAGGGCAGGGTCCTTTCGAGCAGTACTTC. Translation: CASSIGQGPFEQYF. Full variable domain (outside the CDR3, taken from reference TRBV2 and TRBJ2-7): EPEVTQTPSHQVTQMGQEVILRCVPISNHLYFYWYRQILGQKVEFLVSFYNNEISEKSEIFDDQFSVERPDGSNFTLKIRSTKLEDSAMYFCASSIGQGPFEQYFGPGTRLTVT.